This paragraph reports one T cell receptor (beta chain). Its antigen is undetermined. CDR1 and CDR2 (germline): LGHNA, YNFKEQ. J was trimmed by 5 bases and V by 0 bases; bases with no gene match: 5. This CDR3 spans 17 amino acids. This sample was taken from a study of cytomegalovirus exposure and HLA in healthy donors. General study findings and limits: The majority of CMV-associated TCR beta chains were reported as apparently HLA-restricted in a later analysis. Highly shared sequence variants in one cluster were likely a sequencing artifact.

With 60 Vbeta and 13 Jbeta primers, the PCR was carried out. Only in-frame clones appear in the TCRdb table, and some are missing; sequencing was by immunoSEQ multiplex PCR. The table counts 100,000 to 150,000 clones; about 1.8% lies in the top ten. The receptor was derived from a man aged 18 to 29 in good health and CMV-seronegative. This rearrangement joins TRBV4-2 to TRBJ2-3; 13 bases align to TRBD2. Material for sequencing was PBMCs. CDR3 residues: CASSQDGTSGMGDTQYF. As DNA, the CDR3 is TGTGCCAGCAGCCAAGATGGGACTAGCGGGATGGGAGATACGCAGTATTTT.